These 5 T cell receptor beta chains came from one sample sequenced in a study of human T cells and chemical hapten exposure. In TCRdb, the RACE reads were re-called with MiXCR into one record per CDR3 protein. This sample has approximately 350,000 distinct CDR3 sequences, with around 7% found just once. Regarding time point: patch test 1, 2 weeks after DPC sensitization. Treatment reported: therapeutic diphenylcyclopropenone sensitization with weekly scalp DPC. Sample: whole blood, taken in connection with sensitization to the hapten diphenylcyclopropenone (DPC). Receptors originate from a woman aged 18-29 years with alopecia areata. Some clones in this sample may be carry-over from other donors' samples.

V is TRBV3-1 and J is TRBJ1-1; D not resolved. CDR3 length equals 17 residues. V dropped 0 bases and J dropped 0 bases, with 14 bases sitting between them. Germline V gene lookup returns CDR1 LGHDT and CDR2 YNNKEL (reference sequence). CDR3 nucleotides: TGTGCCAGCAGCCAAGAGGCTATTCGAGGACTGAACACTGAAGCTTTCTTT. Its translation: CASSQEAIRGLNTEAFF.

The chain recombines TRBV7-2 with TRBJ1-5; a weak D match, TRBD1 (5 bases). In germline, CDR1 is SGHTA, CDR2 FQGNSA. This CDR3 is built from 15 residues. V was pared by 3 bases and J by 2 bases, with 11 bases between. CDR3: CASSLRGVGNQPQHF. In nucleotides, the CDR3 is TGTGCCAGCAGCTTGCGAGGGGTGGGCAATCAGCCCCAGCATTTT.

The chain employs TRBV11-1 and TRBJ1-6; 10 bases are a match to TRBD1. Trimming removed 10 bases from V and 6 bases from J; junction bases left unmatched: 3. The CDR3 covers 13 residues. Germline V gene sequence: CDR1 SGHAT, CDR2 FQDESV (reference sequence). This CDR3 is CATRDRGNSPLHF. Here the CDR3 DNA reads TGTGCCACCAGGGACAGGGGTAATTCACCCCTCCACTTT.

This clonotype has just a few counts. The rearrangement links TRBV5-6 to TRBJ2-1; TRBD2 aligns across 10 bases. Germline CDR1 SGHDT, CDR2 YYEEEE. This CDR3 comprises 15 residues. V trimming: 4 bases; J trimming: 3 bases; junction bases outside the gene matches: 4. CDR3 amino acids: CASSLTSGYYNEQFF. CDR3 DNA sequence: TGTGCCAGCAGCCTGACTAGCGGGTACTACAATGAGCAGTTCTTC.

Only a few counts were recorded for this clonotype. The rearrangement joins TRBV20-1 to TRBJ1-3; D remains ambiguous. The V end was cut by 0 bases, the J end by 4 bases, with 10 bases between. This CDR3 is built from 14 residues. CDR1 DFQATT and CDR2 SNEGSKA come from the germline V gene (reference sequence). Here the CDR3 DNA reads TGCAGTGCTAGAGATTCGGGCGGGGGAAACACCATATATTTT. This encodes CSARDSGGGNTIYF.